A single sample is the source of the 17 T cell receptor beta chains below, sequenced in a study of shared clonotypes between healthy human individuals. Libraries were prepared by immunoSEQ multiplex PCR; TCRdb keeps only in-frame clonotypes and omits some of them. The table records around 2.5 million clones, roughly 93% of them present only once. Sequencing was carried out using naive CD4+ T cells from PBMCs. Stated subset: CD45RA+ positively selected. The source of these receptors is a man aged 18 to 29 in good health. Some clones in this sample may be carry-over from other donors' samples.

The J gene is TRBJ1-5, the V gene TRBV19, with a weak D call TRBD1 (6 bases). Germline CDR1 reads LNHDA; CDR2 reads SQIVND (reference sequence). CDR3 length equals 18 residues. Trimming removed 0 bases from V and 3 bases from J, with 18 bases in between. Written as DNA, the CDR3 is TGTGCCAGTAGTATAGATTTTTACGGTCAGGGGTTCAATCAGCCCCAGCATTTT. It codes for CASSIDFYGQGFNQPQHF.

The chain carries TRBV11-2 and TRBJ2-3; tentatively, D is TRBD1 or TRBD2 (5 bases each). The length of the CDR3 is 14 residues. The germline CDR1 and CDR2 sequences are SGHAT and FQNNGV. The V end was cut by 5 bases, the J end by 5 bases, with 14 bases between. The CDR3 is CASSPAGAEDTQYF. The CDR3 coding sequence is TGTGCCAGCAGCCCGGCCGGGGCTGAAGATACGCAGTATTTT.

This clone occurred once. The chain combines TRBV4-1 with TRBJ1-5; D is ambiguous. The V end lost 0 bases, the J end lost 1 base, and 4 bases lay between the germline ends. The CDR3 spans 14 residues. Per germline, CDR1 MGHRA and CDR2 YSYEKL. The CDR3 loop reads CASSQDTSNQPQHF. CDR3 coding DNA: TGCGCCAGCAGCCAAGACACCAGCAATCAGCCCCAGCATTTT.

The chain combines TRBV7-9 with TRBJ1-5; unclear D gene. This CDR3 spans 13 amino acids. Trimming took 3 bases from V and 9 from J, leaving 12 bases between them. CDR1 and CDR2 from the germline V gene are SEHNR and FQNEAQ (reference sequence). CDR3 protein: CASSLEGGMPQHF. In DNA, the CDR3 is TGTGCCAGCAGCTTGGAGGGAGGGATGCCCCAGCATTTT.

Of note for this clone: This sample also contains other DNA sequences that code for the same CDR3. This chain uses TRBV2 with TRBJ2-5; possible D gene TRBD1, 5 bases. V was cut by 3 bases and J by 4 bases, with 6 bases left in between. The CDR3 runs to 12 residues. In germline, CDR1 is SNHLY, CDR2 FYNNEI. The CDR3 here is CASSEQGETQYF. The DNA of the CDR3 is TGTGCCAGCAGTGAGCAGGGAGAGACCCAGTACTTC.

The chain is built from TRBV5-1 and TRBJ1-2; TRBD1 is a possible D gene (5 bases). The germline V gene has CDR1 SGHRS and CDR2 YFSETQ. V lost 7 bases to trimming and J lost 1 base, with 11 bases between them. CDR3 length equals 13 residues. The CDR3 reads CASSGTFNYGYTF. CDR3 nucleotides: TGCGCCAGCTCCGGGACTTTTAACTATGGCTACACCTTC. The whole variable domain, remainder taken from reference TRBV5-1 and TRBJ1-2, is KAGVTQTPRYLIKTRGQQVTLSCSPISGHRSVSWYQQTPGQGLQFLFEYFSETQRNKGNFPGRFSGRQFSNSRSEMNVSTLELGDSALYLCASSGTFNYGYTFGSGTRLTVV.

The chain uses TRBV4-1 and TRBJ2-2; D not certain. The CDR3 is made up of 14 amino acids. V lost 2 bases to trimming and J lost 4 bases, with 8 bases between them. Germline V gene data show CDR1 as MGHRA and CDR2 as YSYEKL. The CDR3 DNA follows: TGCGCCAGCAGCCAACCGGGTCGCACCGGGGAGCTGTTTTTT. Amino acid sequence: CASSQPGRTGELFF.

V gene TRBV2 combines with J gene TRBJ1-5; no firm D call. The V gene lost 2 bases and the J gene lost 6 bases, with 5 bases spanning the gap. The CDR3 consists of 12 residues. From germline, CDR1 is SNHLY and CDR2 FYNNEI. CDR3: CASSELAQPQHF. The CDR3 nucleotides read TGTGCCAGCAGTGAATTGGCTCAGCCCCAGCATTTT.

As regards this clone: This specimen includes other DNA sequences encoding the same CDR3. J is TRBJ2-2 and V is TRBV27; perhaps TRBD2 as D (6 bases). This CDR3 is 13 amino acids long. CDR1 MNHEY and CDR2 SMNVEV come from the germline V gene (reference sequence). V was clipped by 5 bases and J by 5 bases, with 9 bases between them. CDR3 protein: CASSPRGTGELFF. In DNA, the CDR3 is TGTGCCAGCAGTCCTCGGGGGACCGGGGAGCTGTTTTTT.

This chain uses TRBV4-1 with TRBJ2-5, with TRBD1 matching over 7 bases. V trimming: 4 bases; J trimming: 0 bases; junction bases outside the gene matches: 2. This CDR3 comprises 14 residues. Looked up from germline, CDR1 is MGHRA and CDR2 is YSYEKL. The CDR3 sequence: CASSPQGNQETQYF. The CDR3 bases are TGCGCCAGCAGCCCACAGGGGAACCAAGAGACCCAGTACTTC.

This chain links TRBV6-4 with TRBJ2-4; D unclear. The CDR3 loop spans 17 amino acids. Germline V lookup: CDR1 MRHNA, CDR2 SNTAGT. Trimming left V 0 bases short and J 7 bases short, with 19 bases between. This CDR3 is CASSDSITARPANIQYF. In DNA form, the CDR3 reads TGTGCCAGCAGTGACTCGATAACAGCACGGCCAGCGAACATTCAGTACTTC.

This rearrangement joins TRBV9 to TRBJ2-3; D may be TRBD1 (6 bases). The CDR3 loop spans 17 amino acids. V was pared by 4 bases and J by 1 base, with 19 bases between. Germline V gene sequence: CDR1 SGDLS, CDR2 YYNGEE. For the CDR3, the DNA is TGTGCCAGCAGCCCCCGAGGCAGGGGTTTAGGCACAGATACGCAGTATTTT. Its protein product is CASSPRGRGLGTDTQYF.

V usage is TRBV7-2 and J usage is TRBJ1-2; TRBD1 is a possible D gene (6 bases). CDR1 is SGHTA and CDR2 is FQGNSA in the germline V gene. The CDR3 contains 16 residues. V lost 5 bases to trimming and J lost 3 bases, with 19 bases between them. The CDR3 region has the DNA TGTGCCAGCAGCACCCGAGGGGGGGGCATCGACTATGGCTACACCTTC. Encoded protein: CASSTRGGGIDYGYTF.

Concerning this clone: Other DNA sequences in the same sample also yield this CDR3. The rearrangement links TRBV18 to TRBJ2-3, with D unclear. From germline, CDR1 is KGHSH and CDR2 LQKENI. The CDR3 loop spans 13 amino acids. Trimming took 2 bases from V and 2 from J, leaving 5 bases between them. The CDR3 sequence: CASSPGLTDTQYF. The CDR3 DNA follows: TGTGCCAGCTCACCAGGCCTCACAGATACGCAGTATTTT.

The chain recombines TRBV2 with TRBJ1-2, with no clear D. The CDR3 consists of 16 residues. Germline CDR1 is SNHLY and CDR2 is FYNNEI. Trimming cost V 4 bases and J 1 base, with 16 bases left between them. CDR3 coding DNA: TGTGCCAGCAGTGCCCGGCAGAGGGCGGTTAACTATGGCTACACCTTC. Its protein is CASSARQRAVNYGYTF.

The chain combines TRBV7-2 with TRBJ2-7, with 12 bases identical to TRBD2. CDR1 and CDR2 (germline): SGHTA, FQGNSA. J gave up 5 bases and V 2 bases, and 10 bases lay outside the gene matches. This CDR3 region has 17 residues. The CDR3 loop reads CASSLLPSGRAGHEQYF. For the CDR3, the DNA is TGTGCCAGCAGCTTATTACCTAGCGGGAGGGCCGGTCACGAGCAGTACTTC.

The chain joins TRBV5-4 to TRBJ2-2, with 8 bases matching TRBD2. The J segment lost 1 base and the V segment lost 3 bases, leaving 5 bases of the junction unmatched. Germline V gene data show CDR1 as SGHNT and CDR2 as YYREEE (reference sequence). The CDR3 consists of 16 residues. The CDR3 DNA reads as TGTGCCAGCAGCTCGGGGGGGCGAAGGAACACCGGGGAGCTGTTTTTT. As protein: CASSSGGRRNTGELFF.